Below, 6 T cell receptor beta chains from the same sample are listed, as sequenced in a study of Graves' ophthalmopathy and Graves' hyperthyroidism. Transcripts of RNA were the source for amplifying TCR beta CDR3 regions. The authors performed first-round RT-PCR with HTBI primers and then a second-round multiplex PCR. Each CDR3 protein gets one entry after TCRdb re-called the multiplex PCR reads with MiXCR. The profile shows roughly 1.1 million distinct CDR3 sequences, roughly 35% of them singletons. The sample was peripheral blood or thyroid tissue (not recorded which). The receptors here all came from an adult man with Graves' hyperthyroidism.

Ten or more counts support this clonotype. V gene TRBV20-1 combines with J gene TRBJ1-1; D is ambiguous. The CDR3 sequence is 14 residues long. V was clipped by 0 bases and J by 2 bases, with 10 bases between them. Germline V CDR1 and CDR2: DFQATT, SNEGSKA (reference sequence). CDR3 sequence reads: CSARDRSTNTEAFF. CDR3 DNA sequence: TGCAGTGCTAGAGATCGGTCAACAAACACTGAAGCTTTCTTT.

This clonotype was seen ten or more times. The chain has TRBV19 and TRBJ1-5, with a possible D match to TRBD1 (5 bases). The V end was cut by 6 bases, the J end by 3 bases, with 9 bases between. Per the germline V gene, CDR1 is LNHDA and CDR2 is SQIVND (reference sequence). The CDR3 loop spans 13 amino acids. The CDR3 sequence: CASRDTVNQPQHF. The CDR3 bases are TGTGCCAGTAGGGACACGGTCAATCAGCCCCAGCATTTT.

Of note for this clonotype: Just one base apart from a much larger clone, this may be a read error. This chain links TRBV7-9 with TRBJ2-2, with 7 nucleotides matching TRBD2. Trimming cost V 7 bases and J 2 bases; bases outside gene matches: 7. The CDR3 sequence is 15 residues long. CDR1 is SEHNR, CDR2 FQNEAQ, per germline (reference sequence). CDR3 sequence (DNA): TGTGCCAGCACGGGGAGGGGACTAAACACCGGGGAGCTGTTTTTT. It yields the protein CASTGRGLNTGELFF.

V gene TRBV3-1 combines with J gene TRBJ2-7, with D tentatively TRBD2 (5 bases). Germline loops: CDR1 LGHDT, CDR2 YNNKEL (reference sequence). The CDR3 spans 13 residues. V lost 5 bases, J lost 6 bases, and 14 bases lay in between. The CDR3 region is CASSFYTRGEQYF. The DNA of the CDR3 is TGTGCCAGCAGCTTTTATACACGGGGCGAGCAGTACTTC.

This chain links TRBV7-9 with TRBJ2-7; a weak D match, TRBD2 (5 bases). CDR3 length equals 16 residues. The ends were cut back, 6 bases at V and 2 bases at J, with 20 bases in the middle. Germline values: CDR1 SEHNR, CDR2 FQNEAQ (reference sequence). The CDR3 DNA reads TGTGCCAGCAGTCAAAACGCCGGAGAGAGGGCCTACGAGCAGTACTTC. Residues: CASSQNAGERAYEQYF. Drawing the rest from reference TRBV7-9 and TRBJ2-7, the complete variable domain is DTGVSQNPRHKITKRGQNVTFRCDPISEHNRLYWYRQTLGQGPEFLTYFQNEAQLEKSRLLSDRFSAERPKGSFSTLEIQRTEQGDSAMYLCASSQNAGERAYEQYFGPGTRLTVT.

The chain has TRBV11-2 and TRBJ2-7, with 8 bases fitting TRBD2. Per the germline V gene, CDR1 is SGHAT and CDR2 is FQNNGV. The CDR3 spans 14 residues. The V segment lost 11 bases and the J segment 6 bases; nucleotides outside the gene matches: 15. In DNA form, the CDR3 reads TGTGCCCACCGAGCAGGACTAGCCGATTGCGAGCAGTACTTC. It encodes CAHRAGLADCEQYF.